The source of this T cell receptor beta chain is a study of blood T cell repertoires in COVID-19. About the research overall: Samples taken during acute and convalescent COVID-19 were collected in the United States, Italy and Spain. PBMCs, B-cell-depleted T cells, or T cells provided the cDNA or gDNA that made up the material.

Original data processing: The assay estimated nucleated cells by amplifying reference gene primers. Assay used: immunoSEQ multiplex PCR; TCRdb lists only in-frame clones, some missing. The V and J calls and clone size come from that table; D and trimming were worked out from the DNA. The sample gives some 320,000 clones, roughly 89% of which show up once; around 10% is in the top ten. This clone is a singleton in its sample. Seattle-derived patients entered the study during active infection and were followed longitudinally. The CDR3 consists of 12 residues. Per germline, CDR1 DFQATT and CDR2 SNEGSKA (reference sequence). Trimming left V 3 bases short and J 0 bases short, with 6 bases between.

The V call is TRBV20-1, the J call TRBJ2-7; a weak D match, TRBD2 (6 bases). This receptor was taken from a woman in her thirties with COVID-19, enrolled during active disease. The sample consisted of peripheral blood. The CDR3 loop is CSASSGSYEQYF. The DNA for the CDR3 is TGCAGTGCTAGTAGCGGCTCCTACGAGCAGTACTTC.